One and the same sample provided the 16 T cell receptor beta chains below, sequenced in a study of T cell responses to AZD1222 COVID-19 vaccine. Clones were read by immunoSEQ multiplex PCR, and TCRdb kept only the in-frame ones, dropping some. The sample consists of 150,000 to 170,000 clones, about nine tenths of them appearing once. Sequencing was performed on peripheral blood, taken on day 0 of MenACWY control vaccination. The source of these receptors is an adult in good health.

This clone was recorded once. CDR3 protein: CASSLGTVNTEAFF. The CDR3 coding sequence is TGTGCCAGCAGCTTAGGGACAGTCAACACTGAAGCTTTCTTT. The V and J genes are TRBV7-9 and TRBJ1-1, with TRBD1 as a possible D gene (6 bases). Trimming shortened V by 1 base and J by 2 bases, and 8 bases separated the two germline ends. The length of the CDR3 is 14 residues. Germline CDR1 SEHNR, CDR2 FQNEAQ (reference sequence).

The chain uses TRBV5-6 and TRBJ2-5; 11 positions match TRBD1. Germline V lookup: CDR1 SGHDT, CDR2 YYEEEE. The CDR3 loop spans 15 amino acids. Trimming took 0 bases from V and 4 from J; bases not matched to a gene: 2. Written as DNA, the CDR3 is TGTGCCAGCAGCTTGGTAGGGACAGGGGGAGAGACCCAGTACTTC. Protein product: CASSLVGTGGETQYF.

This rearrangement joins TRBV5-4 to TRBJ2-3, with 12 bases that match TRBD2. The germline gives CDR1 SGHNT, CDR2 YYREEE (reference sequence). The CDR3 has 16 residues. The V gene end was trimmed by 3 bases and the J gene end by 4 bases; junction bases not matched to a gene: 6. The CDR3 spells CASSSRTSGNADTQYF. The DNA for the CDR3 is TGTGCCAGCAGCTCCCGGACTAGCGGGAACGCAGATACGCAGTATTTT.

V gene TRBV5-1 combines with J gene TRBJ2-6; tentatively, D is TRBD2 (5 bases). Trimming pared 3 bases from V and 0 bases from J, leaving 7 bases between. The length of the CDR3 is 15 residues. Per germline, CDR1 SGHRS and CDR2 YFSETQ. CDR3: CASSSGSSGANVLTF. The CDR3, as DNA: TGCGCCAGCAGCTCGGGGAGCTCTGGGGCCAACGTCCTGACTTTC.

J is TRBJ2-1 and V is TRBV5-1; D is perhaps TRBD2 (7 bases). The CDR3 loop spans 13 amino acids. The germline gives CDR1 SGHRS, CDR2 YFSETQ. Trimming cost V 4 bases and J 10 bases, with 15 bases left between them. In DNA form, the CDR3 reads TGCGCCAGCAGCCCACGAGGGGGGGACGAGCAGTTCTTC. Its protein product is CASSPRGGDEQFF. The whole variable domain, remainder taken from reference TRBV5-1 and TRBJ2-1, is KAGVTQTPRYLIKTRGQQVTLSCSPISGHRSVSWYQQTPGQGLQFLFEYFSETQRNKGNFPGRFSGRQFSNSRSEMNVSTLELGDSALYLCASSPRGGDEQFFGPGTRLTVL.

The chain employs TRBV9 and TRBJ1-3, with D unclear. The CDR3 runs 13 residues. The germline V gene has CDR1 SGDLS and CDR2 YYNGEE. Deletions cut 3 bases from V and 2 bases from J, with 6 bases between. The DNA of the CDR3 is TGTGCCAGCAGCGGAAGGACTGGAAACACCATATATTTT. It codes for CASSGRTGNTIYF.

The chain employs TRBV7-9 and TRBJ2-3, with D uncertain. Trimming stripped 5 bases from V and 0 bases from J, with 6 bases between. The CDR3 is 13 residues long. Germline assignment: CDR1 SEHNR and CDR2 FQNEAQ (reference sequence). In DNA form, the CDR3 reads TGTGCCAGCAGCCCCCTCAGCACAGATACGCAGTATTTT. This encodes CASSPLSTDTQYF.

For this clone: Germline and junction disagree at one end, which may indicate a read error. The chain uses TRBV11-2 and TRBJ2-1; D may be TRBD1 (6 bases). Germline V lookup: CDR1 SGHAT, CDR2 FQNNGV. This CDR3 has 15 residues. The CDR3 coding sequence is TGTGTCAGCAGCTTAGGATCTGGGACACCGGACGAGCAGTTCTTC. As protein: CVSSLGSGTPDEQFF.

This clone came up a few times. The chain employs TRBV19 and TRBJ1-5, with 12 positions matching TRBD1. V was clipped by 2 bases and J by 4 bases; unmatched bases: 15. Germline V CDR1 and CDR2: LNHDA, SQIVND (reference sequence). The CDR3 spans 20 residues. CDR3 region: CASSIPHSGTGGRGNQPQHF. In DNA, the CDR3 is TGTGCCAGTAGTATACCACATTCCGGGACAGGGGGCCGTGGAAATCAGCCCCAGCATTTT. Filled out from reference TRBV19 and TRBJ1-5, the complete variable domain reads DGGITQSPKYLFRKEGQNVTLSCEQNLNHDAMYWYRQDPGQGLRLIYYSQIVNDFQKGDIAEGYSVSREKKESFPLTVTSAQKNPTAFYLCASSIPHSGTGGRGNQPQHFGDGTRLSIL.

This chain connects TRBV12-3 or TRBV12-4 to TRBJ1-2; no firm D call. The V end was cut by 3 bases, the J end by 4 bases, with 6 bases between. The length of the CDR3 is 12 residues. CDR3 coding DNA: TGTGCCAGCAGTTTTCGAAGCTATGGCTACACCTTC. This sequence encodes CASSFRSYGYTF.

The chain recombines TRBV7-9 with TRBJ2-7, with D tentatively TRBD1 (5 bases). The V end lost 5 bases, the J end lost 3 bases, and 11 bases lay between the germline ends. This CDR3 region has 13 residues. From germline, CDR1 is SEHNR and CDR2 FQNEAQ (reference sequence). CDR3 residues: CASSLREFYEQYF. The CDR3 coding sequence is TGTGCCAGCAGCCTCAGGGAATTCTACGAGCAGTACTTC.

The CDR3, as DNA: TGTGCCAGCAGTTTAGCAGGGTTGGCCGCGAACACCGGGGAGCTGTTTTTT. Encoded protein: CASSLAGLAANTGELFF. The gene calls are TRBV28 and TRBJ2-2; tentative D call: TRBD1 (5 bases). The CDR3 is made up of 17 amino acids. V lost 2 bases to trimming and J lost 0 bases, with 13 bases between them. The V gene's germline CDR1 is MDHEN and CDR2 SYDVKM. The full variable domain, completed using reference TRBV28 and TRBJ2-2, is DVKVTQSSRYLVKRTGEKVFLECVQDMDHENMFWYRQDPGLGLRLIYFSYDVKMKEKGDIPEGYSVSREKKERFSLILESASTNQTSMYLCASSLAGLAANTGELFFGEGSRLTVL.

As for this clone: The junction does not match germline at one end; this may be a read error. The CDR3 spells CAGSPWGYQPQHF. DNA of the CDR3: TGTGCCGGCAGCCCATGGGGGTATCAGCCCCAGCATTTT. The chain uses TRBV5-6 and TRBJ1-5, with D possibly matching TRBD1 (5 bases). Germline loops: CDR1 SGHDT, CDR2 YYEEEE. There are 13 residues in the CDR3.

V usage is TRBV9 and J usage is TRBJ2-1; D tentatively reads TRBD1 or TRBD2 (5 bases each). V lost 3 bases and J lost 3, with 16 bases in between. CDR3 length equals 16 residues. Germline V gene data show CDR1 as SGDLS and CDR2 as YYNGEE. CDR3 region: CASSGGSTSIYNEQFF. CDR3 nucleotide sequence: TGTGCCAGCAGCGGGGGGTCGACCTCAATCTACAATGAGCAGTTCTTC.

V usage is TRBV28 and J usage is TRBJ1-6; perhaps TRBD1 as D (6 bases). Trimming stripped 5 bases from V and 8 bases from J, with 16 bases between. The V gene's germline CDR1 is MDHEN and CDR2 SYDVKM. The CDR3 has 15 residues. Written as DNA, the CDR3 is TGTGCCAGCAGTGGGGGGGCAGGAGTGGATTCACCCCTCCACTTT. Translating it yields CASSGGAGVDSPLHF.

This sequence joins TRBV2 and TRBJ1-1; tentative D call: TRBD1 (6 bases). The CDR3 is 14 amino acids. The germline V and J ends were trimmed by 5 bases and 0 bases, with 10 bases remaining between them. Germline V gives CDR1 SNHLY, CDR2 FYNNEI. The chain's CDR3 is CASSRGVMNTEAFF. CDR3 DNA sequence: TGTGCCAGCAGTAGGGGGGTCATGAACACTGAAGCTTTCTTT.